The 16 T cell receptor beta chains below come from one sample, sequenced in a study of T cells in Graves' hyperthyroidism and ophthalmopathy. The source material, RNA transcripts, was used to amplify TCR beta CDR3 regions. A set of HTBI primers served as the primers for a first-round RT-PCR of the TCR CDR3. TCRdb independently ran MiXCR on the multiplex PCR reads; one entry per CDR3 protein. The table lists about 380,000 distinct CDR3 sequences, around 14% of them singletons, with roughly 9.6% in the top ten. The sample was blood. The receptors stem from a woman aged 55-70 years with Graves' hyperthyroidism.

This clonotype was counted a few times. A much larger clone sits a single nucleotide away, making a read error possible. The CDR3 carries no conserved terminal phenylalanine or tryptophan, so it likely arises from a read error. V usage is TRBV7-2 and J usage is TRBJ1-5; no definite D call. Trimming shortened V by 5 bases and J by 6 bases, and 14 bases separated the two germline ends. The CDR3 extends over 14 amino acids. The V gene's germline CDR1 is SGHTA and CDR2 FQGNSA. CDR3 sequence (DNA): TGTGCCAGCAGCACCGATCGACATACTCAGCCCCAGCATCTT. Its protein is CASSTDRHTQPQHL.

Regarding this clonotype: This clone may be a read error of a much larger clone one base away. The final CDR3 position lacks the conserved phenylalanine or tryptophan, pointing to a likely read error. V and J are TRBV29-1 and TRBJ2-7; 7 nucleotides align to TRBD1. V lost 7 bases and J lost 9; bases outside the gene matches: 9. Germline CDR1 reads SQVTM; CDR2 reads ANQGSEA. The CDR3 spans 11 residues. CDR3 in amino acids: CSAVRGQSQYL. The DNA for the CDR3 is TGCAGCGCTGTACGGGGACAGTCGCAGTACCTC.

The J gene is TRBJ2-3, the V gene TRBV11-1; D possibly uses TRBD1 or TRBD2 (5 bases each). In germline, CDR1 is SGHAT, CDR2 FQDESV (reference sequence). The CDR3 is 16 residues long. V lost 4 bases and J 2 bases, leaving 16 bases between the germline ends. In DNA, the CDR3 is TGTGCCAGCAGCTCCCCCCGGGTTGGGACCACAGATACGCAGTATTTT. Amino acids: CASSSPRVGTTDTQYF.

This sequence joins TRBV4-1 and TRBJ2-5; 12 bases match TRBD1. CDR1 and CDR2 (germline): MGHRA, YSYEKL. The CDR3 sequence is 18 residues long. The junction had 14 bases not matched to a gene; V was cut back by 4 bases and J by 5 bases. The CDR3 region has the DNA TGCGCCAGCAGCCTAACTCCGGGACAGGGGGCCAGAGGGGAGACCCAGTACTTC. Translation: CASSLTPGQGARGETQYF.

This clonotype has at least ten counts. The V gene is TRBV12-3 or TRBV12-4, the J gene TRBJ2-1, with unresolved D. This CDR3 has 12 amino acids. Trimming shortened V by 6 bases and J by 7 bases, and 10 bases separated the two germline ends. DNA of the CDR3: TGTGCCAGCAGCAACCTAGGGAATGAGCAGTTCTTC. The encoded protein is CASSNLGNEQFF.

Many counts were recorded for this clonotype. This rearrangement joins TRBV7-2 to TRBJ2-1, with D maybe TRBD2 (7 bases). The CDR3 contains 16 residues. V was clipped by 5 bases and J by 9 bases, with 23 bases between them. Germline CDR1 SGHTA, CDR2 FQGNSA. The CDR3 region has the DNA TGTGCCAGCAGCCCAAAGGGAAAGGGGAGGGGGGTTGAGCAGTTCTTC. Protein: CASSPKGKGRGVEQFF. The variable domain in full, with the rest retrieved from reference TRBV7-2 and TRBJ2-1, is GAGVSQSPSNKVTEKGKDVELRCDPISGHTALYWYRQSLGQGLEFLIYFQGNSAPDKSGLPSDRFSAERTGGSVSTLTIQRTQQEDSAVYLCASSPKGKGRGVEQFFGPGTRLTVL.

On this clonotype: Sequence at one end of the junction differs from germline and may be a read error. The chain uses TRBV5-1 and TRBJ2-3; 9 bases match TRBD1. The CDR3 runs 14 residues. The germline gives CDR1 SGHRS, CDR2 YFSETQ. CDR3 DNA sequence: TGCGACAGCACCACGGACAGGGGAACAGATACGCAGTATTTT. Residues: CDSTTDRGTDTQYF.

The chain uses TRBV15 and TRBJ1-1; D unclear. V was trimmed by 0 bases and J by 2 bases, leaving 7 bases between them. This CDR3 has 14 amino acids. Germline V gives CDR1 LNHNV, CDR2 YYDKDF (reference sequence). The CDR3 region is CATSRDRKNTEAFF. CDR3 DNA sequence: TGTGCCACCAGCAGAGACAGGAAAAACACTGAAGCTTTCTTT.

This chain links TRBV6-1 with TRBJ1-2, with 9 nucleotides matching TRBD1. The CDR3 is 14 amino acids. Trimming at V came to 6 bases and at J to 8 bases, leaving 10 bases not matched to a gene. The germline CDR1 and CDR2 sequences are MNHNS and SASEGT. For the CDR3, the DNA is TGTGCCAGCAGCCCTGGGACAGGGCTGACGGGCTACACCTTC. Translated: CASSPGTGLTGYTF.

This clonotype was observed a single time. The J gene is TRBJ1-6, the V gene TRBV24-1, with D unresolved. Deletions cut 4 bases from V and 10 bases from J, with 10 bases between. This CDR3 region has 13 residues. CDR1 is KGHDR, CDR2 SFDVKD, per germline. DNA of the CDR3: TGTGCCACCAGTGAAACGAAAGGATCACCCCTCCACTTT. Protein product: CATSETKGSPLHF.

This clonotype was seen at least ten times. The CDR3 sequence is CASSSTGTGLYEQYF. CDR3 nucleotide sequence: TGTGCCAGCAGTTCAACCGGGACAGGGTTGTACGAGCAGTACTTC. V usage is TRBV12-3 or TRBV12-4 and J usage is TRBJ2-7, with 9 nucleotides matching TRBD1. V was pared by 4 bases and J by 4 bases, with 8 bases of the junction left unmatched. The CDR3 extends over 15 amino acids.

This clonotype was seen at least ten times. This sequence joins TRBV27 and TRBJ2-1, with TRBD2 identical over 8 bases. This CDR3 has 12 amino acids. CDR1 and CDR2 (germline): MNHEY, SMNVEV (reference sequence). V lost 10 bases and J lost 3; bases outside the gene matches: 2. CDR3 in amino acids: CATGTSYNEQFF. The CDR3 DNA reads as TGTGCCACAGGGACTAGCTACAATGAGCAGTTCTTC.

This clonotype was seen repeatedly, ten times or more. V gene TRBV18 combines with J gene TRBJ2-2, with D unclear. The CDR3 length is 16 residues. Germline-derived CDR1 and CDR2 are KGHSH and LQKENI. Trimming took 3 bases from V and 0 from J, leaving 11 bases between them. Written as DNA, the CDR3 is TGTGCCAGCTCACCTAGGGCGCCGGCGAACACCGGGGAGCTGTTTTTT. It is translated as CASSPRAPANTGELFF. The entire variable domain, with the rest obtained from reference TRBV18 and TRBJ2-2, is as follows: NAGVMQNPRHLVRRRGQEARLRCSPMKGHSHVYWYRQLPEEGLKFMVYLQKENIIDESGMPKERFSAEFPKEGPSILRIQQVVRGDSAAYFCASSPRAPANTGELFFGEGSRLTVL.

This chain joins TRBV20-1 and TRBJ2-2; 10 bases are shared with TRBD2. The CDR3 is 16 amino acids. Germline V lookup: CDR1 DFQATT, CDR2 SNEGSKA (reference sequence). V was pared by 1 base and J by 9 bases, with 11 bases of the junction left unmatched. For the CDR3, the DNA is TGCAGTGCTAGAGCGGTTGGGCTAGCGGGAGCTAGGGAGCTGTTTTTT. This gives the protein CSARAVGLAGARELFF.

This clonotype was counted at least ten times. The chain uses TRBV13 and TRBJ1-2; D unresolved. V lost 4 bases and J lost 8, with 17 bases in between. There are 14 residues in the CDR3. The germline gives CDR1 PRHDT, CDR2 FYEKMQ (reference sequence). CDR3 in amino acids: CASSSGPLFPGYTF. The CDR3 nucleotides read TGTGCCAGCAGCTCCGGACCGCTATTCCCCGGCTACACCTTC.

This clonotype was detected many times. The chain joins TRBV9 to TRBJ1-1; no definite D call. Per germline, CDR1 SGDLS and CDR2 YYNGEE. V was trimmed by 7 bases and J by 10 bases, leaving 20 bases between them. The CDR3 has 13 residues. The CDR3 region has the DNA TGTGCCAGCGGCCCCCCCCATGGGGTAGGAGCTTTCTTT. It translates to CASGPPHGVGAFF.